The 14 T cell receptor beta chains below come from one sample, sequenced in a study of cytotoxic CD8 clonotypes in ibrutinib-treated CLL. TCRdb's copy holds only in-frame clones and misses some; the assay was immunoSEQ multiplex PCR. This table holds 200,000 to 250,000 clones, around 75% found once. Source: PBMCs, taken after 12 months of ibrutinib treatment. The receptors were gathered from a human donor with chronic lymphocytic leukemia.

The J gene is TRBJ2-1, the V gene TRBV5-1; TRBD2 aligns across 9 bases. The V and J ends lost 1 base and 5 bases, in that order; junction bases with no gene match: 4. The CDR3 extends over 15 amino acids. Germline-derived CDR1 and CDR2 are SGHRS and YFSETQ. CDR3 in DNA: TGCGCCAGCAGCTTGATGCTAGCGGGGAACAATGAGCAGTTCTTC. Its translation is CASSLMLAGNNEQFF.

The V and J genes are TRBV7-9 and TRBJ2-6, with D hard to call. CDR3 size: 15 residues. Germline lookup yields CDR1 SEHNR and CDR2 FQNEAQ (reference sequence). V was pared by 1 base and J by 0 bases, with 4 bases between. The CDR3 DNA reads TGTGCCAGCAGCTTAGAGAGCTCTGGGGCCAACGTCCTGACTTTC. Amino acids: CASSLESSGANVLTF.

Many counts were recorded for this clone. The V call is TRBV30, the J call TRBJ1-2; TRBD1 agrees at 9 bases. The trim removed 0 bases at V and 8 bases at J, leaving 7 bases unmatched. In germline, CDR1 is GTSNPN, CDR2 SVGIG (reference sequence). CDR3 length: 14 amino acids. The CDR3 here is CAWSVYGQGSGYTF. The CDR3 nucleotides read TGTGCCTGGAGTGTATACGGACAGGGGAGCGGCTACACCTTC. The full variable domain, completed using reference TRBV30 and TRBJ1-2, is SQTIHQWPATLVQPVGSPLSLECTVEGTSNPNLYWYRQAAGRGLQLLFYSVGIGQISSEVPQNLSASRPQDRQFILSSKKLLLSDSGFYLCAWSVYGQGSGYTFGSGTRLTVV.

This clone has more than one count but fewer than ten. The CDR3 DNA follows: TGTGCCAGCAGTAAGCTGACAGGGTCTAGCACAGATACGCAGTATTTT. It codes for CASSKLTGSSTDTQYF. V is TRBV2 and J is TRBJ2-3; 7 nucleotides match TRBD1. Unmatched junction bases numbered 8, after V lost 5 bases and J lost 0 bases. The CDR3 is made up of 16 amino acids. CDR1 is SNHLY and CDR2 is FYNNEI in the germline V gene. The full variable domain, completed using reference TRBV2 and TRBJ2-3, is EPEVTQTPSHQVTQMGQEVILRCVPISNHLYFYWYRQILGQKVEFLVSFYNNEISEKSEIFDDQFSVERPDGSNFTLKIRSTKLEDSAMYFCASSKLTGSSTDTQYFGPGTRLTVL.

This chain links TRBV7-9 with TRBJ2-3; 12 positions match TRBD2. This CDR3 is built from 17 residues. V lost 5 bases and J lost 2; bases outside the gene matches: 8. Germline V CDR1 and CDR2: SEHNR, FQNEAQ (reference sequence). Here the CDR3 DNA reads TGTGCCAGCAGCCGGAGACTAGCGGGGGCGCACACAGATACGCAGTATTTT. This codes for CASSRRLAGAHTDTQYF.

The V call is TRBV23-1, the J call TRBJ1-1, with D uncertain. TRBV23-1 is an ORF, with its function uncertain. CDR3 length equals 16 residues. Deletions cut 2 bases from V and 7 bases from J, with 20 bases between. In DNA form, the CDR3 reads TGCGCCAGCAGTCAAGCCAGAACGGAGGAGGGCCGTGAAGCTTTCTTT. Translating gives CASSQARTEEGREAFF.

The chain couples TRBV30 to TRBJ2-7; 9 nucleotides agree with TRBD1. Germline CDR1 GTSNPN, CDR2 SVGIG (reference sequence). The CDR3 has 15 residues. Germline trimming cut 2 bases from V and 2 bases from J; bases unmatched to any gene: 7. The CDR3 DNA reads as TGTGCCTGGAGTATACCGGGACAGGGACCCTACGAGCAGTACTTC. As protein: CAWSIPGQGPYEQYF.

The chain employs TRBV5-1 and TRBJ2-3; no firm D call. The germline gives CDR1 SGHRS, CDR2 YFSETQ. CDR3 size: 13 residues. Deletions cut 0 bases from V and 7 bases from J, with 9 bases between. This CDR3 is CASSLGAVNTQYF. CDR3 in DNA: TGCGCCAGCAGCTTGGGGGCCGTGAATACGCAGTATTTT. The complete variable domain, with remaining parts taken from reference TRBV5-1 and TRBJ2-3, reads KAGVTQTPRYLIKTRGQQVTLSCSPISGHRSVSWYQQTPGQGLQFLFEYFSETQRNKGNFPGRFSGRQFSNSRSEMNVSTLELGDSALYLCASSLGAVNTQYFGPGTRLTVL.

This clone was counted a few times. This rearrangement joins TRBV28 to TRBJ2-3, with D possibly being TRBD1 (6 bases). The CDR3 contains 14 residues. V was cut by 2 bases and J by 5 bases, with 11 bases left in between. CDR1 and CDR2 from the germline V gene are MDHEN and SYDVKM. The CDR3 spells CASSLIQGQDTQYF. In DNA form, the CDR3 reads TGTGCCAGCAGTTTAATTCAGGGACAAGATACGCAGTATTTT.

This clone was seen at least ten times. J is TRBJ1-1 and V is TRBV6-5; D possibly corresponds to TRBD1 (5 bases). CDR3 length: 15 amino acids. Germline-derived CDR1 and CDR2 are MNHEY and SVGAGI. V was trimmed by 8 bases and J by 1 base, leaving 17 bases between them. CDR3 DNA: TGTGCCAGCGGTAGGGACGGGAGATCGAACACTGAAGCTTTCTTT. Translating it yields CASGRDGRSNTEAFF.

The rearrangement links TRBV28 to TRBJ2-5; 8 bases agree with TRBD2. Germline values: CDR1 MDHEN, CDR2 SYDVKM. The J segment lost 2 bases and the V segment lost 3 bases, leaving 5 bases of the junction unmatched. This CDR3 has 15 residues. The CDR3 DNA follows: TGTGCCAGCAGTTTTCGCTTAGCGGGGCAAGAGACCCAGTACTTC. Translated, it gives CASSFRLAGQETQYF.

This clone showed up just once. This rearrangement joins TRBV5-6 to TRBJ2-2, with 10 bases identical to TRBD2. V dropped 4 bases and J dropped 10; count of bases not matched to a gene: 10. Germline assignment: CDR1 SGHDT and CDR2 YYEEEE. The CDR3 has 15 residues. CDR3 residues: CASSITSGAVKELFF. The CDR3 nucleotides are TGTGCCAGCAGCATAACTAGCGGGGCCGTGAAGGAGCTGTTTTTT.

The chain joins TRBV6-5 to TRBJ2-7; tentatively, D is TRBD2 (6 bases). Germline-derived CDR1 and CDR2 are MNHEY and SVGAGI. Trimming stripped 0 bases from V and 6 bases from J, with 15 bases between. This CDR3 region has 15 residues. The CDR3 is CASSYSAGYLAEQYF. CDR3 sequence (DNA): TGTGCCAGCAGTTACTCCGCGGGGTATCTAGCCGAGCAGTACTTC.

The V call is TRBV7-2, the J call TRBJ2-5; 8 bases fit TRBD2. V was pared by 4 bases and J by 4 bases, with 2 bases of the junction left unmatched. Germline-derived CDR1 and CDR2 are SGHTA and FQGNSA. This CDR3 contains 13 residues. CDR3 DNA sequence: TGTGCCAGCAGCTCCGGGGGGGCAGAGACCCAGTACTTC. Translation: CASSSGGAETQYF.